The 26 T cell receptor beta chains presented below share a single source sample, sequenced in a study of blood T cell repertoires in COVID-19. TCRdb's table, derived via immunoSEQ multiplex PCR, lists solely in-frame clones and lacks some. The data contain roughly 90,000 clones, approximately 89% of them singletons. Sequencing input: peripheral blood. Every receptor here comes from a man aged 50-60 years with acute or convalescent COVID-19.

The V and J genes are TRBV6-6 and TRBJ1-5, with D maybe TRBD1 (6 bases). Germline V lookup: CDR1 MNHNY, CDR2 SVGAGI (reference sequence). The CDR3 totals 13 residues. V was cut by 2 bases and J by 7 bases, with 9 bases left in between. The CDR3: CASSYGGAQPQHF. CDR3 nucleotide sequence: TGTGCCAGCAGTTACGGGGGGGCCCAGCCCCAGCATTTT.

This sequence joins TRBV11-3 and TRBJ2-7; 13 bases map to TRBD2. V shed 3 bases and J 4 bases; nucleotides not matched to a gene: 9. The CDR3 consists of 17 residues. Germline CDR1 reads SGHNT; CDR2 reads YENEEA. The CDR3 coding sequence is TGTGCCAGCAGCTTTCCCACGGGACTAGCGGGATCGTACGAGCAGTACTTC. This codes for CASSFPTGLAGSYEQYF.

The DNA of the CDR3 is TGTGCCTGGAGCAGGGTCAGGAACACTGAAGCTTTCTTT. This translates into CAWSRVRNTEAFF. This chain uses TRBV30 with TRBJ1-1; maybe TRBD1 (5 bases). Trimming took off 3 bases at V and 1 base at J, with 9 bases between the two ends. Looked up from germline, CDR1 is GTSNPN and CDR2 is SVGIG (reference sequence). CDR3 length: 13 amino acids.

V is TRBV30 and J is TRBJ1-2; weak D call: TRBD1 (5 bases). The germline V gene encodes CDR1 GTSNPN and CDR2 SVGIG (reference sequence). V was pared by 4 bases and J by 4 bases, with 13 bases between. The CDR3 contains 13 residues. CDR3 residues: CAWTGTPSYGYTF. In nucleotides, the CDR3 is TGTGCCTGGACCGGGACTCCGAGCTATGGCTACACCTTC. Using reference TRBV30 and TRBJ1-2 for the parts outside the CDR3, the full variable domain is SQTIHQWPATLVQPVGSPLSLECTVEGTSNPNLYWYRQAAGRGLQLLFYSVGIGQISSEVPQNLSASRPQDRQFILSSKKLLLSDSGFYLCAWTGTPSYGYTFGSGTRLTVV.

The chain combines TRBV12-5 with TRBJ1-1; the match to TRBD1 covers 9 bases. CDR1 and CDR2 (germline): LGHNT, FRNRAP. This CDR3 contains 16 residues. J was trimmed by 2 bases and V by 1 base; bases with no gene match: 5. The CDR3 DNA reads TGTGCTAGTGGTTTGGCCCCGGGACAGGGTAACACTGAAGCTTTCTTT. It encodes CASGLAPGQGNTEAFF.

This clone was seen only once. The chain recombines TRBV6-2 or TRBV6-3 with TRBJ2-7; 7 bases align to TRBD1. J was trimmed by 4 bases and V by 4 bases; bases with no gene match: 1. There are 12 residues in the CDR3. From germline, CDR1 is MNHEY and CDR2 SVGEGT. The chain's CDR3 is CASSLQGYEQYV. DNA of the CDR3: TGTGCCAGCAGTTTACAGGGGTACGAGCAGTACGTC.

The chain carries TRBV7-9 and TRBJ2-5; TRBD1 might be the D (5 bases). CDR1 and CDR2 from the germline V gene are SEHNR and FQNEAQ (reference sequence). CDR3 length: 15 residues. With 5 bases removed from V and 5 bases from J, the gap between germline ends came to 18 bases. For the CDR3, the DNA is TGTGCCAGCAGCCCCGACAGAAGGCGAGAGGAGACCCAGTACTTC. Its protein product is CASSPDRRREETQYF.

The chain combines TRBV10-3 with TRBJ1-2, with 8 nucleotides matching TRBD1. The CDR3 totals 14 residues. The J segment lost 7 bases and the V segment lost 3 bases, leaving 7 bases of the junction unmatched. Germline lookup yields CDR1 ENHRY and CDR2 SYGVKD. The CDR3 DNA is TGTGCCATCAGTGATCAGGGGGCCCTCGTTGGCTACACCTTC. It encodes CAISDQGALVGYTF.

This clone was seen a few times. The V gene is TRBV19, the J gene TRBJ1-1; D gene unclear. V dropped 7 bases and J dropped 4 bases, with 7 bases sitting between them. The CDR3 contains 11 residues. Germline-derived CDR1 and CDR2 are LNHDA and SQIVND (reference sequence). The CDR3 sequence is CASTSITEAFF. The CDR3, as DNA: TGTGCCAGTACATCTATCACTGAAGCTTTCTTT.

The gene calls are TRBV19 and TRBJ1-5; TRBD1 agrees at 9 bases. V trimming: 4 bases; J trimming: 2 bases; junction bases outside the gene matches: 3. This CDR3 has 15 amino acids. Germline values: CDR1 LNHDA, CDR2 SQIVND (reference sequence). The CDR3 nucleotides read TGTGCCAGTAGTAGGGACAGGGAGGGCAATCAGCCCCAGCATTTT. Its translation is CASSRDREGNQPQHF.

V and J are TRBV6-4 and TRBJ1-5; D not certain. This CDR3 comprises 13 residues. V was cut by 5 bases and J by 5 bases, with 10 bases left in between. Germline V gene sequence: CDR1 MRHNA, CDR2 SNTAGT. CDR3 sequence reads: CASSPEADQPQHF. DNA for the CDR3: TGTGCCAGCAGTCCCGAGGCCGATCAGCCCCAGCATTTT.

This sequence joins TRBV2 and TRBJ1-5, with 8 positions matching TRBD1. Germline CDR1 and CDR2: SNHLY and FYNNEI. CDR3 size: 15 residues. The ends lost 6 bases at V and 2 bases at J; junction bases unmatched: 6. The chain's CDR3 is CASSFTGGGNQPQHF. CDR3 DNA: TGTGCCAGCAGCTTCACAGGGGGAGGCAATCAGCCCCAGCATTTT.

The V gene is TRBV5-1, the J gene TRBJ1-2; possible D gene TRBD1, 6 bases. The length of the CDR3 is 12 residues. V dropped 10 bases and J dropped 7 bases, with 17 bases sitting between them. The germline V gene has CDR1 SGHRS and CDR2 YFSETQ. CDR3 sequence (DNA): TGCGCCCCCTCGGACAGAGAATGTGGCTACACCTTC. Translation gives CAPSDRECGYTF.

The J gene is TRBJ1-5, the V gene TRBV4-1, with D perhaps TRBD1 (6 bases). CDR3 length: 17 amino acids. Germline values: CDR1 MGHRA, CDR2 YSYEKL. The ends were cut back, 2 bases at V and 0 bases at J, with 14 bases in the middle. The CDR3 bases are TGCGCCAGCAGCCAACGCACAGGGAAATATAGCAATCAGCCCCAGCATTTT. Amino acids: CASSQRTGKYSNQPQHF.

The chain joins TRBV19 to TRBJ1-5; no firm D call. V dropped 2 bases and J dropped 2 bases, with 10 bases sitting between them. Looked up from germline, CDR1 is LNHDA and CDR2 is SQIVND (reference sequence). The CDR3 extends over 15 amino acids. The CDR3 DNA follows: TGTGCCAGTAGTATAAGAGGGAATGGCAATCAGCCCCAGCATTTT. Amino acids: CASSIRGNGNQPQHF.

The V and J genes are TRBV5-6 and TRBJ2-3; 9 bases map to TRBD2. Germline CDR1 reads SGHDT; CDR2 reads YYEEEE. The CDR3 spans 17 residues. Unmatched junction bases numbered 7, after V lost 0 bases and J lost 2 bases. The CDR3 bases are TGTGCCAGCAGCTTGGCCACTAGCGGGCGATCCACAGATACGCAGTATTTT. Its protein product is CASSLATSGRSTDTQYF.

The chain uses TRBV2 and TRBJ2-5, with 7 bases fitting TRBD2. The J segment lost 6 bases and the V segment lost 7 bases, leaving 8 bases of the junction unmatched. The CDR3 is 13 residues long. Germline V gives CDR1 SNHLY, CDR2 FYNNEI. In nucleotides, the CDR3 is TGTGCCAGCATCTGGACTAGTTCGAAGACCCAGTACTTC. Its translation is CASIWTSSKTQYF.

The chain uses TRBV11-2 and TRBJ2-1; D is undetermined. This CDR3 is built from 12 residues. Germline values: CDR1 SGHAT, CDR2 FQNNGV. V was shortened by 5 bases and J by 7 bases, with 9 bases between the two germline ends. The CDR3 protein is CASSPPRNEQFF. As DNA, the CDR3 is TGTGCCAGCAGCCCACCCCGGAATGAGCAGTTCTTC.

The rearrangement links TRBV24-1 to TRBJ1-5; 7 bases align to TRBD1. Trimming took 3 bases from V and 2 from J; bases not matched to a gene: 6. The germline V gene has CDR1 KGHDR and CDR2 SFDVKD. The CDR3 spans 16 residues. CDR3 in amino acids: CATSDGGQGGNQPQHF. As DNA, the CDR3 is TGTGCCACCAGTGATGGCGGGCAGGGGGGCAATCAGCCCCAGCATTTT.

The gene calls are TRBV7-9 and TRBJ2-7; unclear D gene. V lost 5 bases to trimming and J lost 3 bases, with 8 bases between them. This CDR3 region has 12 residues. The germline gives CDR1 SEHNR, CDR2 FQNEAQ (reference sequence). CDR3 sequence: CASSPTGYEQYV. DNA of the CDR3: TGTGCCAGCAGCCCGACTGGCTACGAGCAGTACGTC.

The chain joins TRBV19 to TRBJ1-2; 9 nucleotides match TRBD1. CDR3 length: 15 residues. Germline CDR1 is LNHDA and CDR2 is SQIVND (reference sequence). V lost 8 bases and J lost 8; bases outside the gene matches: 15. The CDR3 DNA reads TGTGCCAGTGGGGAAAACCGGGACAGGGTTGGCGGCTACACCTTC. Its translation is CASGENRDRVGGYTF.

The chain links TRBV7-6 to TRBJ2-5; D is possibly TRBD1 (5 bases). Germline V gene lookup returns CDR1 SGHVS and CDR2 FNYEAQ. There are 16 residues in the CDR3. Between the trimmed V and J ends, which lost 0 bases and 5 bases, there was a span of 16 bases. This CDR3 reads CASSLAIEGAGETQYF. CDR3 nucleotides: TGTGCCAGCAGCTTAGCGATAGAAGGGGCCGGGGAGACCCAGTACTTC.

The V gene is TRBV29-1, the J gene TRBJ2-3, with TRBD1 as a possible D gene (5 bases). The germline CDR1 and CDR2 sequences are SQVTM and ANQGSEA. The ends were cut back, 7 bases at V and 1 base at J, with 12 bases in the middle. CDR3 size: 13 residues. CDR3 amino acids: CSANEQGTDTQYF. In nucleotides, the CDR3 is TGCAGCGCAAATGAACAGGGCACAGATACGCAGTATTTT.

This clone appeared once. This sequence joins TRBV9 and TRBJ1-3; D is unclear. V was shortened by 2 bases and J by 3 bases, with 12 bases between the two germline ends. Germline V gene lookup returns CDR1 SGDLS and CDR2 YYNGEE. The CDR3 extends over 15 amino acids. This CDR3 is CASSVEGGRGNTIYF. The CDR3 DNA is TGTGCCAGCAGCGTGGAGGGAGGTCGTGGAAACACCATATATTTT.

The chain has TRBV11-2 and TRBJ2-6; possible D gene TRBD1, 5 bases. V was pared by 7 bases and J by 4 bases, with 23 bases between. The CDR3 length is 18 residues. In germline, CDR1 is SGHAT, CDR2 FQNNGV. In nucleotides, the CDR3 is TGTGCCAGCATCCAAACGGCAGGGTCCCTATTAGGGGCCAACGTCCTGACTTTC. It codes for CASIQTAGSLLGANVLTF.

The rearrangement links TRBV11-2 to TRBJ2-5, with TRBD1 as a possible D gene (7 bases). Trimming took off 5 bases at V and 1 base at J, with 14 bases between the two ends. The CDR3 runs 15 residues. Germline lookup yields CDR1 SGHAT and CDR2 FQNNGV. CDR3 protein: CASSLVQGGQETQYF. In nucleotides, the CDR3 is TGTGCCAGCAGCCTCGTGCAGGGGGGCCAAGAGACCCAGTACTTC.